One sample yielded the 21 T cell receptor beta chains listed below, sequenced in a study of graft-versus-host responses after intestinal transplantation. Sequenced by immunoSEQ multiplex PCR; TCRdb stores in-frame clones only, minus some. The table records approximately 70,000 clones, 80% to 90% of them present only once. For these receptors, no antigen is known. The input for sequencing was unstimulated CD8+ T cells sorted from spleen or lymph node cells, taken before intestinal transplant. These receptors originate from a human donor who received an intestinal transplant.

This clone occurred once. The chain links TRBV6-1 to TRBJ2-3, with D possibly TRBD1 on 6 matching bases. There are 12 residues in the CDR3. CDR1 MNHNS and CDR2 SASEGT come from the germline V gene. V was trimmed by 9 bases and J by 2 bases, leaving 9 bases between them. The CDR3 nucleotides are TGTGCCAGTACAGGGTTCACAGATACGCAGTATTTT. Protein sequence: CASTGFTDTQYF.

The chain combines TRBV10-1 with TRBJ2-1; 13 positions match TRBD2. The CDR3 consists of 14 residues. The V segment lost 10 bases and the J segment 7 bases; nucleotides outside the gene matches: 7. The germline V gene encodes CDR1 WNHNN and CDR2 SYGVQD (reference sequence). CDR3 in amino acids: CATLGLAGRNEQFF. The CDR3 DNA is TGCGCCACCCTGGGACTAGCGGGGAGGAATGAGCAGTTCTTC.

The chain uses TRBV6-1 and TRBJ2-2; a weak D match, TRBD1 (5 bases). CDR3 size: 13 residues. Germline V gene data show CDR1 as MNHNS and CDR2 as SASEGT. V lost 0 bases to trimming and J lost 7 bases, with 6 bases between them. The CDR3 sequence: CASSEAGVGELFF. CDR3 DNA sequence: TGTGCCAGCAGTGAAGCAGGGGTCGGGGAGCTGTTTTTT.

The rearrangement links TRBV10-3 to TRBJ1-5; D remains unclear. V lost 2 bases and J 3 bases, leaving 5 bases between the germline ends. This CDR3 is 13 amino acids long. Germline V lookup: CDR1 ENHRY, CDR2 SYGVKD. CDR3 bases: TGTGCCATCAGTGAGGGACTCAATCAGCCCCAGCATTTT. It is translated as CAISEGLNQPQHF.

The rearrangement links TRBV4-1 to TRBJ1-3, with D unresolved. The CDR3 is 14 amino acids. Between the trimmed V and J ends, which lost 5 bases and 4 bases, there was a span of 12 bases. Germline CDR1 and CDR2: MGHRA and YSYEKL. Here the CDR3 reads CASSEIGTGNTIYF. DNA for the CDR3: TGCGCCAGCAGCGAGATCGGTACGGGAAACACCATATATTTT.

The chain uses TRBV27 and TRBJ2-7, with 13 bases fitting TRBD2. The CDR3 length is 17 residues. Germline lookup yields CDR1 MNHEY and CDR2 SMNVEV (reference sequence). The ends lost 5 bases at V and 4 bases at J; junction bases unmatched: 11. The CDR3 reads CASSPYFWGLAGYEQYF. The CDR3 nucleotides read TGTGCCAGCAGTCCGTACTTTTGGGGACTAGCGGGGTACGAGCAGTACTTC.

The genes are TRBV5-1 and TRBJ1-1; TRBD1 aligns across 8 bases. V was pared by 2 bases and J by 4 bases, with 10 bases of the junction left unmatched. CDR3 length: 16 residues. Germline assignment: CDR1 SGHRS and CDR2 YFSETQ. As DNA, the CDR3 is TGCGCCAGCAGCTTAAAGACAGGGGATGACGGCACTGAAGCTTTCTTT. This gives the protein CASSLKTGDDGTEAFF.

This clone showed up just a few times. The rearrangement links TRBV6-1 to TRBJ2-3; weak D call: TRBD2 (5 bases). The CDR3 totals 16 residues. CDR1 is MNHNS, CDR2 SASEGT, per germline. Trimming cost V 0 bases and J 5 bases, with 15 bases left between them. CDR3 in DNA: TGTGCCAGCAGTGAAGCTGGGTTCCCCGGGGAAGATACGCAGTATTTT. It encodes CASSEAGFPGEDTQYF.

The J gene is TRBJ2-7, the V gene TRBV7-2, with 8 bases fitting TRBD1. CDR3 size: 14 residues. CDR1 is SGHTA, CDR2 FQGNSA, per germline. The V gene end was trimmed by 5 bases and the J gene end by 3 bases; junction bases not matched to a gene: 6. CDR3 nucleotide sequence: TGTGCCAGCAGCCCTAACAGGGGGGTCTACGAGCAGTACTTC. Translating it yields CASSPNRGVYEQYF.

The CDR3 DNA is TGTGCCAGCAGTGAGTTCGGCAATCAGCCCCAGCATTTT. Its protein is CASSEFGNQPQHF. The chain recombines TRBV25-1 with TRBJ1-5; D gene ambiguous. This CDR3 region has 13 residues. Germline values: CDR1 MGHDK, CDR2 SYGVNS. Deletions cut 3 bases from V and 2 bases from J, with 5 bases between.

This chain uses TRBV6-1 with TRBJ2-1, with D maybe TRBD2 (5 bases). The ends were cut back, 7 bases at V and 5 bases at J, with 18 bases in the middle. The germline CDR1 and CDR2 sequences are MNHNS and SASEGT. This CDR3 region has 15 residues. The CDR3 nucleotides are TGTGCCAGCATCCCCAGCGGTTGGAAGAACAATGAGCAGTTCTTC. The encoded protein is CASIPSGWKNNEQFF.

The chain joins TRBV11-2 to TRBJ2-7; TRBD2 aligns across 7 bases. The length of the CDR3 is 15 residues. V dropped 4 bases and J dropped 0; count of bases not matched to a gene: 6. Germline CDR1 SGHAT, CDR2 FQNNGV. The CDR3 spells CASSSIRDYSYEQYF. The CDR3 bases are TGTGCCAGCAGCTCCATCCGGGACTACTCCTACGAGCAGTACTTC. The full variable domain, rest sourced from reference TRBV11-2 and TRBJ2-7, is EAGVAQSPRYKIIEKRQSVAFWCNPISGHATLYWYQQILGQGPKLLIQFQNNGVVDDSQLPKDRFSAERLKGVDSTLKIQPAKLEDSAVYLCASSSIRDYSYEQYFGPGTRLTVT.

The chain is built from TRBV5-4 and TRBJ1-5; D ambiguous. This CDR3 has 15 residues. Germline V gene sequence: CDR1 SGHNT, CDR2 YYREEE (reference sequence). V shed 1 base and J shed 0 bases, with 8 bases lying between them. CDR3 nucleotide sequence: TGTGCCAGCAGCTTGTGGGGAGATAGCAATCAGCCCCAGCATTTT. This gives the protein CASSLWGDSNQPQHF.

The chain uses TRBV12-5 and TRBJ2-1, with D possibly TRBD2 on 5 matching bases. The CDR3 has 15 residues. Germline V gives CDR1 LGHNT, CDR2 FRNRAP. V was cut by 6 bases and J by 0 bases, with 12 bases left in between. The CDR3 DNA sequence: TGTGCTAGTGGAAAAGGAGGACGCTCCTACAATGAGCAGTTCTTC. It yields the protein CASGKGGRSYNEQFF. The whole variable domain, remainder taken from reference TRBV12-5 and TRBJ2-1, is DARVTQTPRHKVTEMGQEVTMRCQPILGHNTVFWYRQTMMQGLELLAYFRNRAPLDDSGMPKDRFSAEMPDATLATLKIQPSEPRDSAVYFCASGKGGRSYNEQFFGPGTRLTVL.

The CDR3 loop reads CASSHRDFNNEQFF. The CDR3 coding sequence is TGTGCCAGCAGTCACCGGGACTTCAACAATGAGCAGTTCTTC. This chain uses TRBV27 with TRBJ2-1; maybe TRBD2 (6 bases). CDR3 length: 14 amino acids. V dropped 5 bases and J dropped 5 bases, with 13 bases sitting between them. The germline V gene encodes CDR1 MNHEY and CDR2 SMNVEV (reference sequence).

The V and J genes are TRBV28 and TRBJ2-5, with 8 bases fitting TRBD1. Germline V CDR1 and CDR2: MDHEN, SYDVKM. There are 16 residues in the CDR3. Unmatched junction bases numbered 8, after V lost 2 bases and J lost 3 bases. The CDR3 sequence: CASSLLQGARKETQYF. CDR3 DNA sequence: TGTGCCAGCAGTTTACTTCAGGGGGCAAGGAAAGAGACCCAGTACTTC.

The genes are TRBV27 and TRBJ2-3; TRBD2 agrees at 8 bases. Germline CDR1 MNHEY, CDR2 SMNVEV (reference sequence). The length of the CDR3 is 15 residues. Trimming at V came to 4 bases and at J to 3 bases, leaving 6 bases not matched to a gene. The CDR3 sequence is CASSSRLARTDTQYF. As DNA, the CDR3 is TGTGCCAGCAGTTCCCGACTAGCGAGAACAGATACGCAGTATTTT.

This clone was detected only a few times. The chain combines TRBV7-9 with TRBJ2-7; 7 bases map to TRBD2. CDR3 length: 13 amino acids. Trimming at V came to 5 bases and at J to 4 bases, leaving 5 bases not matched to a gene. Germline values: CDR1 SEHNR, CDR2 FQNEAQ (reference sequence). The CDR3 DNA follows: TGTGCCAGCAGCGGCCCCGGGAGGTACGAGCAGTACTTC. This gives the protein CASSGPGRYEQYF.

The chain joins TRBV15 to TRBJ2-3; TRBD1 matches 10 bases. V trimming: 5 bases; J trimming: 1 base; junction bases outside the gene matches: 6. This CDR3 region has 16 residues. Germline V gives CDR1 LNHNV, CDR2 YYDKDF (reference sequence). CDR3 DNA sequence: TGTGCCACCAGCCCTTCCGGGACAGGGGGCACAGATACGCAGTATTTT. Translating it yields CATSPSGTGGTDTQYF.

The chain combines TRBV9 with TRBJ1-4; possible D gene TRBD1, 5 bases. This CDR3 is 16 amino acids long. V lost 0 bases, J lost 2 bases, and 11 bases lay in between. CDR1 is SGDLS, CDR2 YYNGEE, per germline. CDR3 protein: CASSVEGDTTNEKLFF. Written as DNA, the CDR3 is TGTGCCAGCAGCGTAGAAGGGGATACTACTAATGAAAAACTGTTTTTT.

The chain has TRBV28 and TRBJ1-2, with TRBD1 matching over 9 bases. This CDR3 has 14 amino acids. V was pared by 6 bases and J by 8 bases, with 10 bases of the junction left unmatched. Germline V CDR1 and CDR2: MDHEN, SYDVKM. CDR3 DNA sequence: TGTGCCAGCAGCGCCGGGACAGGGTGGGGGGGCTACACCTTC. Its translation is CASSAGTGWGGYTF.